This T cell receptor beta chain stems from a study of cytomegalovirus exposure and HLA in healthy donors. Looking at the study overall: It was reported in a later analysis that the same platform had been used for the 90 to 150 validation repertoires as for the roughly 650 first-cohort repertoires.

Repertoires were generated with immunoSEQ multiplex PCR, while TCRdb's copy carries only in-frame clones and drops some. The sample carries around 150,000 clones, less than 90% recorded once. The donors were members of the validation cohort comprising approximately 110 subjects, separate from the roughly 650-subject first cohort. This clone showed up just a few times. Trimming stripped 1 base from V and 5 bases from J, with 6 bases between. The CDR3 consists of 13 residues. The germline CDR1 and CDR2 sequences are SGDLS and YYNGEE. V usage is TRBV9 and J usage is TRBJ2-2; D gene unclear. The source material was PBMCs. The source is a woman in her twenties or thirties in good health and CMV-seronegative. CDR3: CASSVSYTGELFF. In DNA form, the CDR3 reads TGTGCCAGCAGCGTATCATATACCGGGGAGCTGTTTTTT.